This entry describes one TCR beta chain. Sequencing was performed with immunoSEQ multiplex PCR; in TCRdb, only in-frame clones are kept and a portion is missing. The sample shows 80,000 or so clones, 89% of them seen only once. The sample originates from a study of radiation and T cells in renal cell carcinoma. CDR3 size: 14 residues. Trimming took 8 bases from V and 6 from J; bases not matched to a gene: 8. Per germline, CDR1 SNHLY and CDR2 FYNNEI. This sample's time point: blood 4 weeks post-SBRT, at nephrectomy. The treatment here: 15 Gy SBRT to primary tumor, nephrectomy 4 weeks later. Nephrectomy followed 15 Gy stereotactic body radiation by 4 weeks. Serial blood draws occurred at baseline and 2 and 4 weeks post-SBRT.

The source of this sequence is a woman aged 70-85 years with renal cell carcinoma. This chain connects TRBV2 to TRBJ1-2; 11 positions match TRBD1. Sample: blood, taken from a patient whose treatment included radiotherapy and nephrectomy. This chain's CDR3 is CASVWTGGGDGYTF. The CDR3 DNA reads as TGTGCCAGCGTTTGGACAGGGGGCGGAGATGGCTACACCTTC.